This record covers a single TCR beta chain. The authors' processing: Estimation of nucleated cell counts was performed using reference gene primer amplification. The protocol was immunoSEQ multiplex PCR, while the TCRdb copy is restricted to in-frame clones and leaves out a portion. V and J calls and clone size are as listed in that table; D and trimming were resolved from the DNA. The sample shows 100,000 to 140,000 clones, about three quarters of them seen only once. This record belongs to a study of blood T cell repertoires in COVID-19. Across the study: Whether acute or convalescent, the COVID-19 samples came from the United States, Italy and Spain. PBMCs, B-cell-depleted T cells, or T cells were the source of the cDNA or gDNA that made up the material.

What was sequenced was peripheral blood. The clonotype was recovered from a man aged 70-80 years with acute or convalescent COVID-19.

The CDR3 nucleotides read TGTGCCAGCAGCCCATTAGCGGGGGTCGACGAGCAGTACTTC. Protein: CASSPLAGVDEQYF. V usage is TRBV7-9 and J usage is TRBJ2-7, with 9 nucleotides matching TRBD2. The CDR3 contains 14 residues. Trimming took 5 bases from V and 5 from J; bases not matched to a gene: 7. Looked up from germline, CDR1 is SEHNR and CDR2 is FQNEAQ (reference sequence).